These 20 T cell receptor beta chains were all obtained from the same sample, sequenced in a study of cytomegalovirus exposure and HLA in healthy donors (TCRdb year 2017). Library preparation used the immunoSEQ multiplex PCR assay. For the multiplex PCR, a mixture combining 60 forward primers for TCR Vbeta segments and 13 reverse primers for TCR Jbeta segments was used. The table was pulled from immuneACCESS by TCRdb, which kept in-frame rearrangements only. Such tables lose some clones; where checked, under half of the loss comes from unresolved V genes, and the rest has no known cause. The sample table contains under 150,000 clones; only one count was recorded for around four fifths of them. The ten top clones hold 2% to 2.5% of the sample. The sample consisted of PBMCs. The receptor source for this set is a boy between 2 and 10 years old in good health and CMV-seronegative.

The chain employs TRBV6-1 and TRBJ2-7; D perhaps matches TRBD1 (6 bases). The CDR3 covers 12 residues. The V gene's germline CDR1 is MNHNS and CDR2 SASEGT. V gave up 6 bases and J gave up 2 bases, with 8 bases separating them. DNA for the CDR3: TGTGCCAGCAGGCGGACAGCCTACGAGCAGTACTTC. This sequence encodes CASRRTAYEQYF.

The chain carries TRBV10-3 and TRBJ2-1; 11 bases line up with TRBD2. Germline V gives CDR1 ENHRY, CDR2 SYGVKD. J lost 5 bases, V lost 3 bases, and 3 bases had no gene match. The CDR3 spans 15 residues. Here the CDR3 reads CAISDPSGGNNEQFF. CDR3 nucleotides: TGTGCCATCAGTGATCCTAGCGGGGGGAACAATGAGCAGTTCTTC.

V and J are TRBV4-2 and TRBJ2-2, with 9 bases lining up with TRBD2. V dropped 1 base and J dropped 0; count of bases not matched to a gene: 3. CDR3 length: 17 amino acids. Germline CDR1 is LGHNA and CDR2 is YNFKEQ. The CDR3 sequence: CASSQGLAASNTGELFF. In DNA form, the CDR3 reads TGTGCCAGCAGCCAAGGACTAGCGGCCTCGAACACCGGGGAGCTGTTTTTT.

The rearrangement links TRBV19 to TRBJ2-1; D is unclear. The germline V gene encodes CDR1 LNHDA and CDR2 SQIVND (reference sequence). This CDR3 contains 12 residues. The V gene lost 2 bases and the J gene lost 8 bases, with 7 bases spanning the gap. The CDR3, as DNA: TGTGCCAGTAGTATACGGTATCATGAGCAGTTCTTC. Its translation is CASSIRYHEQFF.

This chain uses TRBV7-2 with TRBJ1-1; D gene ambiguous. Trimming pared 4 bases from V and 2 bases from J, leaving 8 bases between. The CDR3 is 13 amino acids. CDR1 is SGHTA, CDR2 FQGNSA, per germline. CDR3 DNA sequence: TGTGCCAGCAGCTCGAGGGCTAACACTGAAGCTTTCTTT. It is translated as CASSSRANTEAFF.

This chain connects TRBV7-6 to TRBJ2-1; 11 bases are a match to TRBD2. The CDR3 is made up of 17 amino acids. CDR1 is SGHVS, CDR2 FNYEAQ, per germline. V dropped 3 bases and J dropped 9; count of bases not matched to a gene: 13. CDR3 residues: CASSFRLFSGGAGEQFF. Here the CDR3 DNA reads TGTGCCAGCAGCTTTCGTCTCTTTAGCGGGGGGGCCGGTGAGCAGTTCTTC.

The chain joins TRBV6-5 to TRBJ1-5, with 8 bases matching TRBD1. The CDR3 spans 15 residues. V trimming: 6 bases; J trimming: 5 bases; junction bases outside the gene matches: 9. In germline, CDR1 is MNHEY, CDR2 SVGAGI. CDR3 region: CASSKTGESHQPQHF. CDR3 DNA sequence: TGTGCCAGCAGCAAGACAGGGGAAAGTCATCAGCCCCAGCATTTT.

The V call is TRBV4-1, the J call TRBJ1-2, with unresolved D. This CDR3 has 13 residues. V lost 4 bases, J lost 2 bases, and 8 bases lay in between. The germline V gene has CDR1 MGHRA and CDR2 YSYEKL. Here the CDR3 reads CASSRTQNYGYTF. DNA for the CDR3: TGCGCCAGCAGCCGAACACAAAACTATGGCTACACCTTC.

The chain uses TRBV29-1 and TRBJ1-1, with D uncertain. Germline V gene lookup returns CDR1 SQVTM and CDR2 ANQGSEA. Trimming removed 7 bases from V and 7 bases from J, with 16 bases in between. This CDR3 contains 12 residues. The chain's CDR3 is CSGSRHSDEAFF. The CDR3 DNA is TGCAGCGGAAGCCGACACTCGGATGAAGCTTTCTTT.

The chain joins TRBV5-6 to TRBJ1-2; 9 nucleotides line up with TRBD1. CDR1 is SGHDT, CDR2 YYEEEE, per germline. Trimming at V came to 0 bases and at J to 6 bases, leaving 3 bases not matched to a gene. The CDR3 has 14 residues. DNA of the CDR3: TGTGCCAGCAGCTTGGCCGGGACAGGGAATGGCTACACCTTC. It codes for CASSLAGTGNGYTF.

This clone has only a few counts. The CDR3 DNA reads as TGCGCCAGCAGCCAAGGGGTCTGGACAGGTTACTCTGGGGCCAACGTCCTGACTTTC. Translating it yields CASSQGVWTGYSGANVLTF. The chain joins TRBV4-1 to TRBJ2-6, with 7 bases identical to TRBD1. The CDR3 totals 19 residues. V gave up 1 base and J gave up 0 bases; unmatched junction bases: 9. In germline, CDR1 is MGHRA, CDR2 YSYEKL.

This clone appeared a single time. The V gene is TRBV11-3, the J gene TRBJ1-2, with TRBD1 matching 7 bases. This CDR3 contains 16 residues. V lost 2 bases and J lost 4; bases outside the gene matches: 10. CDR1 is SGHNT, CDR2 YENEEA, per germline. DNA of the CDR3: TGTGCCAGCAGCTTACGCGGGACAGAGAAGATCTATGGCTACACCTTC. It yields the protein CASSLRGTEKIYGYTF.

The CDR3 is CASSLDNRVTGGYTF. CDR3 bases: TGTGCCAGCAGCTTGGATAACAGGGTGACGGGGGGCTACACCTTC. The genes are TRBV5-4 and TRBJ1-2; a weak D match, TRBD1 (6 bases). The V end was cut by 0 bases, the J end by 8 bases, with 17 bases between. The CDR3 has 15 residues. Germline V gene data show CDR1 as SGHNT and CDR2 as YYREEE (reference sequence).

The table lists this clone with a few counts. CDR3 sequence (DNA): TGTGCCAGTATTATGAGCGGGCAGCGCTACAATGAGCAGTTCTTC. Translation: CASIMSGQRYNEQFF. The chain uses TRBV27 and TRBJ2-1; possible D gene TRBD2, 6 bases. Per the germline V gene, CDR1 is MNHEY and CDR2 is SMNVEV (reference sequence). With 9 bases removed from V and 3 bases from J, the gap between germline ends came to 18 bases. The CDR3 extends over 15 amino acids.

J is TRBJ2-5 and V is TRBV6-1; D ambiguous. From germline, CDR1 is MNHNS and CDR2 SASEGT. This CDR3 is built from 14 residues. V gave up 1 base and J gave up 1 base, with 7 bases separating them. This CDR3 is CASSEVTPQETQYF. The CDR3 DNA is TGTGCCAGCAGTGAAGTAACTCCCCAAGAGACCCAGTACTTC.

The chain uses TRBV28 and TRBJ1-1; D is uncertain. CDR1 is MDHEN and CDR2 is SYDVKM in the germline V gene. This CDR3 has 12 residues. The V gene lost 11 bases and the J gene lost 4 bases, with 14 bases spanning the gap. CDR3 residues: CALNPRGTEAFF. The CDR3 DNA is TGTGCCTTAAACCCCCGGGGCACTGAAGCTTTCTTT. The full variable domain, completed using reference TRBV28 and TRBJ1-1, is DVKVTQSSRYLVKRTGEKVFLECVQDMDHENMFWYRQDPGLGLRLIYFSYDVKMKEKGDIPEGYSVSREKKERFSLILESASTNQTSMYLCALNPRGTEAFFGQGTRLTVV.

This sequence joins TRBV2 and TRBJ2-7, with 7 nucleotides matching TRBD1. The CDR3 contains 14 residues. The V gene end was trimmed by 7 bases and the J gene end by 3 bases; junction bases not matched to a gene: 9. Germline V gene lookup returns CDR1 SNHLY and CDR2 FYNNEI. As DNA, the CDR3 is TGTGCCAGCAATTCCGGGACAGCACACTACGAGCAGTACTTC. Its protein product is CASNSGTAHYEQYF. The full variable domain, completed using reference TRBV2 and TRBJ2-7, is EPEVTQTPSHQVTQMGQEVILRCVPISNHLYFYWYRQILGQKVEFLVSFYNNEISEKSEIFDDQFSVERPDGSNFTLKIRSTKLEDSAMYFCASNSGTAHYEQYFGPGTRLTVT.

This chain connects TRBV5-1 to TRBJ2-1; the D gene is possibly TRBD1 (5 bases). Per germline, CDR1 SGHRS and CDR2 YFSETQ. Trimming took 3 bases from V and 7 from J, leaving 14 bases between them. The CDR3 runs to 14 residues. CDR3: CASSSQGLPNEQFF. The DNA of the CDR3 is TGCGCCAGCAGCTCTCAGGGTCTACCGAATGAGCAGTTCTTC.

V and J are TRBV4-1 and TRBJ2-1; D is perhaps TRBD1 (5 bases). The CDR3 runs to 15 residues. Deletions cut 1 base from V and 12 bases from J, with 19 bases between. Germline loops: CDR1 MGHRA, CDR2 YSYEKL. CDR3 bases: TGCGCCAGCAGCCAAGGGGGCGGCAGGGAAGGAGTGCAGTTCTTC. This sequence encodes CASSQGGGREGVQFF.

Here the CDR3 DNA reads TGTGCCAGCAGCGCCGGACTTACCTACGAGCAGTACTTC. Translated: CASSAGLTYEQYF. This chain uses TRBV25-1 with TRBJ2-7, with TRBD2 as a possible D gene (5 bases). The CDR3 spans 13 residues. CDR1 and CDR2 (germline): MGHDK, SYGVNS. V dropped 6 bases and J dropped 2 bases, with 11 bases sitting between them.